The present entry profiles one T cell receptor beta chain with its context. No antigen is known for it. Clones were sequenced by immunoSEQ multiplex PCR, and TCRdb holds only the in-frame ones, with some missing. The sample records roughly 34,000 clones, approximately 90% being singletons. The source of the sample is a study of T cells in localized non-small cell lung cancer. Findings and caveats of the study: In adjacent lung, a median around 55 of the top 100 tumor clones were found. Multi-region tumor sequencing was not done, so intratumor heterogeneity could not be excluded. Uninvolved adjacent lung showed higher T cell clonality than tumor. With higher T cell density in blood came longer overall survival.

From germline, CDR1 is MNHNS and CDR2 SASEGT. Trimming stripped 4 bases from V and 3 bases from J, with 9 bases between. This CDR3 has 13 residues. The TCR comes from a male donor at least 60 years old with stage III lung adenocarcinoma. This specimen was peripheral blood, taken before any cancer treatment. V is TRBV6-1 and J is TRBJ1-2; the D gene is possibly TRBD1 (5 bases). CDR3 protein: CASSVQEDYGYTF. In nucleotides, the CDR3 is TGTGCCAGCAGTGTACAGGAGGACTATGGCTACACCTTC.